Described below is a single TCR beta chain sequence and its context. Produced via immunoSEQ multiplex PCR; TCRdb's table is partial and in-frame only. The data show some 140,000 clones, roughly 78% seen once. This entry is derived from a study of blood T cell repertoires in COVID-19. Overall study context: PBMCs, B-cell-depleted T cells, or T cells provided the cDNA or gDNA that made up the material.

The CDR3 consists of 13 residues. Trimming removed 5 bases at V and 5 bases at J, with 12 bases between. Germline CDR1 SGHNT, CDR2 YENEEA. This sequence was found in a man between 60 and 75 years old with acute or convalescent COVID-19. The V and J genes are TRBV11-3 and TRBJ1-1, with no clear D. Sequenced input: peripheral blood. Written as DNA, the CDR3 is TGTGCCAGCAGCCTTTACCACGGTACTGAAGCTTTCTTT. Translation: CASSLYHGTEAFF.